A single sample is the source of the 20 T cell receptor beta chains below, sequenced in a study of cytomegalovirus exposure and HLA in healthy donors. The PCR had 60 Vbeta and 13 Jbeta primers. Only in-frame clones appear in the TCRdb table, and some are missing; sequencing was by immunoSEQ multiplex PCR. The sample has around 180,000 clones, about 85% seen once; the top ten hold 1%. The sequenced sample consisted of PBMCs. These receptors were collected from a boy aged 2-15 years in good health and CMV-seronegative.

CDR3 protein: CASSLSFREGGYTF. In nucleotides, the CDR3 is TGCGCCAGCAGCTTGTCTTTCAGGGAAGGTGGCTACACCTTC. This chain uses TRBV5-1 with TRBJ1-2, with D tentatively TRBD1 (5 bases). The CDR3 extends over 14 amino acids. Trimming took 1 base from V and 7 from J, leaving 14 bases between them. CDR1 is SGHRS and CDR2 is YFSETQ in the germline V gene.

V usage is TRBV4-2 and J usage is TRBJ1-5; possible D gene TRBD1, 6 bases. The CDR3 contains 16 residues. Germline CDR1 is LGHNA and CDR2 is YNFKEQ. Trimming pared 0 bases from V and 3 bases from J, leaving 12 bases between. In nucleotides, the CDR3 is TGTGCCAGCAGCCAAGAGGGGGGGGCCTACAATCAGCCCCAGCATTTT. This codes for CASSQEGGAYNQPQHF.

This clone is a singleton in its sample. The chain joins TRBV14 to TRBJ2-5, with 12 bases lining up with TRBD1. The ends lost 3 bases at V and 5 bases at J; junction bases unmatched: 7. This CDR3 is built from 16 residues. CDR1 and CDR2 from the germline V gene are SGHDN and FVKESK. The DNA for the CDR3 is TGTGCCAGCAGCCATGCCGGGACAGGGGGCGGTGAGACCCAGTACTTC. This gives the protein CASSHAGTGGGETQYF.

This clone has only a few counts. Other DNA sequences within the sample encode an identical CDR3. The CDR3 is CASSLGGTRTDTQYF. The CDR3 DNA is TGTGCCAGCAGTTTAGGGGGGACCCGCACAGATACGCAGTATTTT. The rearrangement joins TRBV27 to TRBJ2-3; TRBD2 is a possible D gene (6 bases). CDR3 size: 15 residues. The V and J ends lost 2 bases and 1 base respectively, with 10 bases between them. CDR1 MNHEY and CDR2 SMNVEV come from the germline V gene (reference sequence).

This chain uses TRBV5-1 with TRBJ1-2, with 7 positions matching TRBD1. With 3 bases clipped from V and 4 bases from J, the junction kept 15 bases outside the gene matches. CDR3 size: 17 residues. The germline V gene has CDR1 SGHRS and CDR2 YFSETQ. The CDR3 protein is CASSYSLGTAGSYGYTF. CDR3 in DNA: TGCGCCAGCAGCTACTCTTTAGGGACAGCTGGCTCCTATGGCTACACCTTC. The full variable domain, in which reference TRBV5-1 and TRBJ1-2 provide the parts outside the CDR3, is KAGVTQTPRYLIKTRGQQVTLSCSPISGHRSVSWYQQTPGQGLQFLFEYFSETQRNKGNFPGRFSGRQFSNSRSEMNVSTLELGDSALYLCASSYSLGTAGSYGYTFGSGTRLTVV.

This sequence joins TRBV7-9 and TRBJ1-4; 9 bases are shared with TRBD1. The V segment lost 1 base and the J segment 2 bases; nucleotides outside the gene matches: 5. The CDR3 totals 17 residues. Germline V gene lookup returns CDR1 SEHNR and CDR2 FQNEAQ (reference sequence). The CDR3 DNA reads as TGTGCCAGCAGCTTAGGGGACAGGGATGGGACTAATGAAAAACTGTTTTTT. Protein: CASSLGDRDGTNEKLFF.

This clone turned up a few times. The chain's CDR3 is CASSLLRRSPGELFF. The CDR3 bases are TGTGCCAGCAGCCTCTTGAGGAGGAGCCCCGGGGAGCTGTTTTTT. The chain couples TRBV6-1 to TRBJ2-2; possible D gene TRBD2, 5 bases. The CDR3 is made up of 15 amino acids. In germline, CDR1 is MNHNS, CDR2 SASEGT. Trimming removed 6 bases from V and 6 bases from J, with 17 bases in between.

In its sample, this clone was seen once. The chain links TRBV7-9 to TRBJ1-1, with D tentatively TRBD1 (6 bases). The V end was cut by 0 bases, the J end by 5 bases, with 13 bases between. The V gene's germline CDR1 is SEHNR and CDR2 FQNEAQ (reference sequence). The CDR3 is 15 amino acids. CDR3 residues: CASSLAGVRGTEAFF. The CDR3 coding sequence is TGTGCCAGCAGCTTAGCGGGGGTGAGGGGGACTGAAGCTTTCTTT.

The chain employs TRBV18 and TRBJ1-2, with D tentatively TRBD1 (6 bases). V dropped 0 bases and J dropped 7 bases, with 15 bases sitting between them. CDR3 size: 15 residues. Germline CDR1 KGHSH, CDR2 LQKENI. The CDR3 nucleotides are TGTGCCAGCTCACCACCGCCACAGGGTTTGAGTGGCTACACCTTC. Translating gives CASSPPPQGLSGYTF.

This clone was counted a single time. The chain recombines TRBV18 with TRBJ2-5, with TRBD1 identical over 10 bases. Trimming cost V 4 bases and J 1 base; bases outside gene matches: 3. The germline V gene has CDR1 KGHSH and CDR2 LQKENI. This CDR3 has 15 amino acids. CDR3: CASSRDRGFQETQYF. CDR3 bases: TGTGCCAGCTCACGGGACAGGGGCTTCCAAGAGACCCAGTACTTC.

Here the CDR3 DNA reads TGTGCCTGGAGACAGGGTTTCCATACGCAGTATTTT. It yields the protein CAWRQGFHTQYF. The rearrangement links TRBV30 to TRBJ2-3; possibly TRBD1 for D (6 bases). The CDR3 is made up of 12 amino acids. V was clipped by 3 bases and J by 7 bases, with 11 bases between them. Germline V gene data show CDR1 as GTSNPN and CDR2 as SVGIG (reference sequence).

In regard to this clone: One junction end disagrees with the germline gene, perhaps due to a read error. The chain uses TRBV7-9 and TRBJ2-7; D might be TRBD2 (6 bases). This CDR3 contains 13 residues. Per germline, CDR1 SEHNR and CDR2 FQNEAQ (reference sequence). In nucleotides, the CDR3 is TGTTCCAGCAGCTTAGGGACTCAGTACGAGCAGTACTTC. It encodes CSSSLGTQYEQYF. Supplemented by reference TRBV7-9 and TRBJ2-7, the full variable domain reads DTGVSQNPRHKITKRGQNVTFRCDPISEHNRLYWYRQTLGQGPEFLTYFQNEAQLEKSRLLSDRFSAERPKGSFSTLEIQRTEQGDSAMYLCSSSLGTQYEQYFGPGTRLTVT.

This clone was recorded once. An end of the junction differs from the germline gene, which may be a read error. This rearrangement joins TRBV10-1 to TRBJ1-1, with 12 positions matching TRBD1. The CDR3 consists of 14 residues. Germline lookup yields CDR1 WNHNN and CDR2 SYGVQD (reference sequence). The CDR3 reads CASSGGQGTGGMIF. The DNA for the CDR3 is TGCGCCAGCAGTGGCGGTCAAGGGACAGGGGGCATGATCTTT.

The V call is TRBV28, the J call TRBJ2-3, with 10 positions matching TRBD1. The CDR3 extends over 16 amino acids. CDR1 is MDHEN, CDR2 SYDVKM, per germline. The trim removed 2 bases at V and 5 bases at J, leaving 7 bases unmatched. CDR3 region: CASSLPDRGYEDTQYF. The CDR3 region has the DNA TGTGCCAGCAGTTTACCGGACAGGGGGTACGAAGATACGCAGTATTTT. The full variable domain, with the rest looked up from reference TRBV28 and TRBJ2-3, is DVKVTQSSRYLVKRTGEKVFLECVQDMDHENMFWYRQDPGLGLRLIYFSYDVKMKEKGDIPEGYSVSREKKERFSLILESASTNQTSMYLCASSLPDRGYEDTQYFGPGTRLTVL.

The table lists this clone with a count of one. The chain joins TRBV12-1 to TRBJ2-7; TRBD2 is the table's D call and was not checked against the DNA. TRBV12-1 is termed a pseudogene. There are 13 residues in the CDR3. In nucleotides, the CDR3 is TGTGCCAGCAGACCTAGACTAGCGCGAGAGCAGTACTTC. Translation gives CASRPRLAREQYF.

V gene TRBV5-1 combines with J gene TRBJ2-1; D remains ambiguous. Trimming stripped 1 base from V and 0 bases from J, with 8 bases between. The CDR3 covers 15 residues. The germline V gene encodes CDR1 SGHRS and CDR2 YFSETQ. This CDR3 is CASSLLASSYNEQFF. CDR3 sequence (DNA): TGCGCCAGCAGCTTGTTGGCTAGCTCCTACAATGAGCAGTTCTTC.

The chain employs TRBV11-2 and TRBJ2-7; TRBD2 agrees at 9 bases. Germline V gene lookup returns CDR1 SGHAT and CDR2 FQNNGV. This CDR3 comprises 16 residues. Unmatched junction bases numbered 11, after V lost 2 bases and J lost 6 bases. The CDR3 DNA reads TGTGCCAGCAGCTTAAGACTAGCGGAGCAGGGCGGCGAGCAGTACTTC. Translated: CASSLRLAEQGGEQYF.

The chain carries TRBV28 and TRBJ2-5; TRBD2 matches 11 bases. CDR1 and CDR2 from the germline V gene are MDHEN and SYDVKM. CDR3 length: 17 amino acids. V lost 7 bases to trimming and J lost 4 bases; unmatched junction nucleotides: 14. DNA for the CDR3: TGTGCCAGCAAAGGGAATATAGCGGGAGGGCCTCCAGAGACCCAGTACTTC. The encoded protein is CASKGNIAGGPPETQYF.

This clone has just a few counts. The chain links TRBV19 to TRBJ1-1, with 7 bases that match TRBD1. The J segment lost 4 bases and the V segment lost 4 bases, leaving 3 bases of the junction unmatched. Germline CDR1 LNHDA, CDR2 SQIVND (reference sequence). CDR3 size: 13 residues. The CDR3 region has the DNA TGTGCCAGTAGTACCCGGACAGGCACTGAAGCTTTCTTT. Amino acids: CASSTRTGTEAFF. Supplemented by reference TRBV19 and TRBJ1-1, the full variable domain reads DGGITQSPKYLFRKEGQNVTLSCEQNLNHDAMYWYRQDPGQGLRLIYYSQIVNDFQKGDIAEGYSVSREKKESFPLTVTSAQKNPTAFYLCASSTRTGTEAFFGQGTRLTVV.

The sample holds one count of this clone. The chain uses TRBV7-2 and TRBJ2-2; 7 bases match TRBD1. V gave up 5 bases and J gave up 6 bases; unmatched junction bases: 3. In germline, CDR1 is SGHTA, CDR2 FQGNSA. The CDR3 is 13 residues long. The CDR3 DNA follows: TGTGCCAGCAGCCGGACAGGCCCCGGGGAGCTGTTTTTT. Translating gives CASSRTGPGELFF.